Sequencing of this TCR beta chain was carried out in a study of T cell responses to AZD1222 COVID-19 vaccine. About the research overall: Analyses pooled second doses at about 4 or about 12 weeks.

With 0 bases removed from V and 6 bases from J, the gap between germline ends came to 5 bases. The CDR3 is made up of 12 amino acids. Germline V gives CDR1 SGHTS, CDR2 YDEGEE. With respect to this clone: Its matching antigen is unknown.

Libraries were prepared by immunoSEQ multiplex PCR; TCRdb keeps only in-frame clonotypes and omits some of them. The table records more than 95,000 clones, around 91% of them present only once. Notes on the study in general: Nearly half of unique spike-specific TCRs reportedly avoided B.1.351 and B.1.1.7 mutated regions. Mostly white British, mostly female donors; authors suggested clonal diversity may be underestimated. Spike-spanning, vaccine-associated CD4 TCRs were dominant at 160-218 and 743-854.

The TCR was taken from an adult in good health. The specimen was peripheral blood, collected on day 0 of AZD1222 vaccination. The chain is built from TRBV5-8 and TRBJ2-3, with unresolved D. CDR3 sequence: CASSLGRDTQYF. The CDR3 nucleotides are TGTGCCAGCAGCTTGGGTAGGGATACGCAGTATTTT.